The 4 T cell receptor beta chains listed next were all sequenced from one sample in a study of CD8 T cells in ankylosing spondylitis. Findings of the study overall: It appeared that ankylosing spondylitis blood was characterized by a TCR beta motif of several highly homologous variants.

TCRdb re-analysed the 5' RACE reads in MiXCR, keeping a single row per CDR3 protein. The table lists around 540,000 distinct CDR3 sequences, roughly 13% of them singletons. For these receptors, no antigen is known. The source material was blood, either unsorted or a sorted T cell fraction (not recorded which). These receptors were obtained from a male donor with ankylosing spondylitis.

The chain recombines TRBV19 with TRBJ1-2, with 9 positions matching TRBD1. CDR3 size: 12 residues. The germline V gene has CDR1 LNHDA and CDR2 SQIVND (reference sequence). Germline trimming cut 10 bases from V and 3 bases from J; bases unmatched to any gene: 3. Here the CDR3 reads CATGQGHYGYTF. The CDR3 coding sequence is TGTGCCACCGGACAGGGGCACTATGGCTACACCTTC.

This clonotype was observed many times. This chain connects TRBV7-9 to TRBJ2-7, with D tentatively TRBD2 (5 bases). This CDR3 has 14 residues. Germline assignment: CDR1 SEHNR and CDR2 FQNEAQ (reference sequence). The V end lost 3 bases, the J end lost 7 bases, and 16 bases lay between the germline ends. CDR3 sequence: CASSFRSGPGEQYF. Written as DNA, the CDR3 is TGTGCCAGCAGCTTCCGGTCAGGTCCGGGGGAGCAGTACTTC.

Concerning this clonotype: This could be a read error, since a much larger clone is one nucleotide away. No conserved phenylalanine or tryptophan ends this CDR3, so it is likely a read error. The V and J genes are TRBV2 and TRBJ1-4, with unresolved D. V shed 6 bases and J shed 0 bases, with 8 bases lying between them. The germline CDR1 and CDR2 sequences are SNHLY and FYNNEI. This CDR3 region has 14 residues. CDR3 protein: CASRAQTTNEKLFL. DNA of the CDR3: TGTGCCAGCAGGGCACAGACAACTAATGAAAAACTGTTTTTA.

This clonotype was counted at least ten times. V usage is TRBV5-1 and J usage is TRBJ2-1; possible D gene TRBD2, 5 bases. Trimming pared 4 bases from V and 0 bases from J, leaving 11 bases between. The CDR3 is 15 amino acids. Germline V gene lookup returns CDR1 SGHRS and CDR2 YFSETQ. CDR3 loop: CASSLGESSYNEQFF. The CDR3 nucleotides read TGCGCCAGCAGCCTCGGGGAAAGCTCCTACAATGAGCAGTTCTTC.